The clone carrying this TCR beta chain was seen many times. V was pared by 3 bases and J by 2 bases, with 15 bases between. The CDR3 totals 15 residues. CDR1 is DFQATT, CDR2 SNEGSKA, per germline (reference sequence). TCRdb ran MiXCR on the PCR reads and lists one entry per CDR3 protein. The table includes fewer than 100,000 distinct CDR3 sequences, over 20% detected once. These data are taken from a study of molecular identifiers for immune sequencing clone quantification. Sequencing was carried out using naive CD8+ T cells from blood, with Jurkat cell RNA spiked in. Noted subset: FACS-sorted CD8+CD4-CCR7+CD45RA+ naive T cells. The TCR was taken from a human donor in good health. Some libraries in this study had Jurkat cell RNA spiked in. The V and J genes are TRBV20-1 and TRBJ2-3; D is unresolved. The CDR3 DNA is TGCAGTGCTAGGGACGTGGAATCTCCCACAGATACGCAGTATTTT. This encodes CSARDVESPTDTQYF.